These T cell receptor beta chains were read from a single sample in a study of early T cells in non-severe SARS-CoV-2 infection. TCRdb ran MiXCR on the 5' RACE reads and lists one entry per CDR3 protein. This sample has tens of thousands of distinct CDR3 sequences; around 4.5% occur once, and the top ten carry approximately 6%. The sample in question was whole blood, obtained at baseline. The receptors derive from an adult who was a healthcare worker with PCR-confirmed SARS-CoV-2 infection or an uninfected control (not recorded which). Both conserved end residues are part of each CDR3. A D gene is named only where the DNA matches it firmly. The size of a clone is reported for some rows only, either as once, few or many, or as a class for expanded clones.

len	v_gene	d_gene	j_gene	abundance	CDR3aa	CDR3nt
16	TRBV27	TRBD1	TRBJ1-2	few	CASSQGTGTSGYGYTF	TGTGCCAGCAGTCAAGGGACAGGGACTTCCGGCTATGGCTACACCTTC
14	TRBV5-1	.	TRBJ2-7	many	CASSLEAELGEQYF	TGCGCCAGCAGCTTGGAAGCCGAGTTGGGGGAGCAGTACTTC
17	TRBV11-2	TRBD2	TRBJ2-1	many	CASSLDREEMYYNEQFF	TGTGCCAGCAGCTTAGATCGGGAGGAGATGTACTACAATGAGCAGTTCTTC
12	TRBV4-1	.	TRBJ2-1	many	CASSQVGLEQFF	TGCGCCAGCAGCCAAGTGGGGCTGGAGCAGTTCTTC
15	TRBV29-1	TRBD2	TRBJ2-7	many	CSVERGTSQSYEQYF	TGCAGCGTTGAAAGGGGGACTAGCCAGTCCTACGAGCAGTACTTC
15	TRBV9	.	TRBJ2-3	many	CASSFQPAYTDTQYF	TGTGCCAGCAGCTTCCAACCGGCGTACACAGATACGCAGTATTTT
15	TRBV29-1	.	TRBJ2-6	many	CSVEVPRSGANVLTF	TGCAGCGTTGAGGTACCTCGCTCTGGGGCCAACGTCCTGACTTTC
14	TRBV2	TRBD2	TRBJ2-5	many	CASSGSGRLETQYF	TGTGCCAGCAGTGGGAGCGGGAGGTTGGAGACCCAGTACTTC
12	TRBV18	.	TRBJ2-5	many	CASSPWQETQYF	TGTGCCAGCTCACCATGGCAAGAGACCCAGTACTTC
15	TRBV6-1	.	TRBJ2-7	many	CASSLAQGRNYEQYF	TGTGCCAGCAGCTTGGCACAGGGAAGAAACTACGAGCAGTACTTC
17	TRBV12-3/TRBV12-4	.	TRBJ2-5	many	CASSLLRGGQDQETQYF	TGTGCCAGCAGTCTCCTCCGCGGGGGACAGGACCAAGAGACCCAGTACTTC
12	TRBV30	.	TRBJ2-7	many	CAWRGVPYEQYF	TGTGCCTGGAGAGGGGTCCCCTACGAGCAGTACTTC
13	TRBV29-1	.	TRBJ1-1	.	CSVETEMNTEAFF	TGCAGCGTAGAGACAGAGATGAACACTGAAGCTTTCTTT
17	TRBV11-2	.	TRBJ2-2	many	CASSPEGREILAGELFF	TGTGCCAGCAGCCCTGAAGGCAGGGAGATCCTAGCCGGGGAGCTGTTTTTT
13	TRBV12-3/TRBV12-4	.	TRBJ1-1	many	CASSLARDTEAFF	TGTGCCAGCAGTTTAGCGAGGGACACTGAAGCTTTCTTT
14	TRBV14	.	TRBJ2-1	many	CASSQDFRWHEQFF	TGTGCCAGCAGCCAAGATTTTCGGTGGCATGAGCAGTTCTTC
17	TRBV5-1	TRBD2	TRBJ2-5	.	CASSATSGRASSETQYF	TGCGCCAGCAGCGCCACTAGCGGGAGGGCCAGTAGTGAGACCCAGTACTTC
16	TRBV29-1	.	TRBJ2-6	many	CSVALGSSSGANVLTF	TGCAGCGTTGCCCTCGGGTCGAGCTCTGGGGCCAACGTCCTGACTTTC
14	TRBV28	.	TRBJ2-3	many	CASSFLSGTDTQYF	TGTGCCAGCAGTTTCCTATCCGGCACAGATACGCAGTATTTT
15	TRBV5-6	.	TRBJ1-5	many	CASSFGGRGNQPQHF	TGTGCCAGCAGCTTTGGAGGCAGGGGCAATCAGCCCCAGCATTTT
13	TRBV7-2	.	TRBJ2-5	.	CASSFRITETQYF	TGTGCCAGCAGCTTTAGGATAACGGAGACCCAGTACTTC
15	TRBV7-3	.	TRBJ2-2	many	CASSFGGANTGELFF	TGTGCCAGCAGCTTTGGGGGAGCGAACACCGGGGAGCTGTTTTTT
12	TRBV29-1	TRBD1	TRBJ2-5	many	CSAGQGQETQYF	TGCAGCGCTGGACAGGGCCAAGAGACCCAGTACTTC
13	TRBV5-1	.	TRBJ2-7	many	CASSGAGSDEQYF	TGCGCCAGCAGTGGTGCAGGATCGGACGAGCAGTACTTC
17	TRBV7-6	.	TRBJ2-6	many	CASSLIHSKSGANVLTF	TGTGCCAGCAGCTTAATACACAGCAAGTCTGGGGCCAACGTCCTGACTTTC
15	TRBV7-6	.	TRBJ2-7	few	CASSPPEGLAYEQYF	TGTGCCAGCAGCCCCCCCGAGGGTCTAGCCTACGAGCAGTACTTC
14	TRBV27	.	TRBJ2-3	.	CASSSHRGTDTQYF	TGTGCCAGCAGTTCCCACAGGGGCACAGATACGCAGTATTTT